The subject of this entry is one TCR beta chain. Its antigen is as yet unknown. The TCR beta cDNA came from 5'RACE template switching with UMIs. TCRdb re-called the 5' RACE reads; one entry per CDR3 protein, DNA not given. This sample contains some 300,000 distinct CDR3 sequences. CDR3 length: 12 residues. The data belong to a study of T cells expressing NK-cell markers. Study findings and constraints: A handful of donors likewise had their CD3+CD56-NKG2C+ fraction led by these clonotypes.

This chain connects TRBV12-3 or TRBV12-4 to TRBJ1-2. The sequencing sample was made of blood T cells: a sorted CD56 or NKG2C T cell subset, CD4+ or CD8+ T cells, or bulk PBMC T cells (not recorded which). The receptor was derived from a man aged 18 to 29 in good health. CDR3 sequence: CASRTYIGGYTF.